This T cell receptor beta chain was retrieved from a study of T cell clones after liver transplantation. Overall study context: Liver transplant recipients had immunosuppression withdrawal attempted within 2 years.

Method: immunoSEQ multiplex PCR; TCRdb's copy keeps in-frame clones and lacks some. The sample lists 50,000 to 55,000 clones, roughly 74% occurring once. As concerns this clone: Antigen unknown.

Study-wide findings and caveats: The donor-reactive repertoire was only partly measurable in two subjects, lacking donor cells.

Between the trimmed V and J ends, which lost 3 bases and 2 bases, there was a span of 13 bases. Germline loops: CDR1 SNHLY, CDR2 FYNNEI. This CDR3 spans 15 amino acids. The TCR was taken from a human patient who received a liver transplant. The T cells may come from the graft donor. The gene calls are TRBV2 and TRBJ1-2; D unresolved. Sample: CD4+ T cells from blood, taken 52 to 60 months after liver transplant. This chain's CDR3 is CASSDPGPGNYGYTF. The CDR3, as DNA: TGTGCCAGCAGTGATCCAGGTCCGGGGAACTATGGCTACACCTTC.